A single sample is the source of the 23 T cell receptor beta chains below, sequenced in a study of T cell responses to AZD1222 COVID-19 vaccine. Measured with immunoSEQ multiplex PCR; TCRdb has only the in-frame clones, and not every one. The sample has just under 150,000 clones; more than 70% are singletons. This sample comprised peripheral blood, obtained 28 days after the second AZD1222 dose. The receptors shown here come from an adult who received the AZD1222 COVID-19 vaccine.

The genes are TRBV5-5 and TRBJ1-5, with a possible D match to TRBD1 (5 bases). The CDR3 sequence is 13 residues long. The V gene lost 4 bases and the J gene lost 3 bases, with 8 bases spanning the gap. Looked up from germline, CDR1 is SGHKS and CDR2 is YYEKEE (reference sequence). The CDR3 is CASSRDANQPQHF. CDR3 nucleotides: TGTGCCAGCAGCAGGGACGCCAATCAGCCCCAGCATTTT.

The chain has TRBV24-1 and TRBJ1-5, with unresolved D. This CDR3 is 13 amino acids long. The germline CDR1 and CDR2 sequences are KGHDR and SFDVKD. With 1 base removed from V and 4 bases from J, the gap between germline ends came to 4 bases. The CDR3 spells CATSDLTNQPQHF. The CDR3 bases are TGTGCCACCAGTGATTTAACTAATCAGCCCCAGCATTTT.

The chain couples TRBV3-1 (or the pseudogene TRBV3-2) to TRBJ1-1, with D possibly being TRBD1 (5 bases). This CDR3 has 15 amino acids. V was pared by 1 base and J by 0 bases, with 9 bases between. Germline assignment: CDR1 LGHDT and CDR2 YNNKEL (reference sequence). The CDR3 sequence: CASSQVGRVNTEAFF. Here the CDR3 DNA reads TGTGCCAGCAGCCAAGTGGGCAGGGTGAACACTGAAGCTTTCTTT.

The J gene is TRBJ2-7, the V gene TRBV10-1; D uncertain. V was clipped by 6 bases and J by 0 bases, with 12 bases between them. CDR3 length equals 14 residues. Germline V gene data show CDR1 as WNHNN and CDR2 as SYGVQD (reference sequence). The CDR3 is CASSPEPSSYEQYF. For the CDR3, the DNA is TGCGCCAGCAGCCCTGAACCCAGCTCCTACGAGCAGTACTTC.

The chain recombines TRBV10-3 with TRBJ1-2, with TRBD1 matching 10 bases. From germline, CDR1 is ENHRY and CDR2 SYGVKD. After removal of 8 bases from V and 5 bases from J, the junction contained 14 bases not matched to a gene. This CDR3 contains 16 residues. CDR3 DNA: TGTGCCATCGGATCCGGGACAGGGGCCTCGCGGTATGGCTACACCTTC. It translates to CAIGSGTGASRYGYTF.

The genes are TRBV7-2 and TRBJ2-5, with 13 bases that match TRBD2. The CDR3 consists of 16 residues. Germline loops: CDR1 SGHTA, CDR2 FQGNSA. V lost 0 bases to trimming and J lost 12 bases; unmatched junction nucleotides: 10. The CDR3 loop reads CASSLAVILAGGSKYF. The CDR3 nucleotides are TGTGCCAGCAGCTTAGCCGTTATACTAGCGGGAGGGTCCAAGTACTTC.

J is TRBJ2-7 and V is TRBV14; no clear D. V was shortened by 5 bases and J by 1 base, with 9 bases between the two germline ends. The CDR3 length is 13 residues. CDR1 and CDR2 from the germline V gene are SGHDN and FVKESK. CDR3 in DNA: TGTGCCAGCAGCTCCATATGGTCCTACGAGCAGTACTTC. Protein product: CASSSIWSYEQYF. Full variable domain (outside the CDR3, taken from reference TRBV14 and TRBJ2-7): EAGVTQFPSHSVIEKGQTVTLRCDPISGHDNLYWYRRVMGKEIKFLLHFVKESKQDESGMPNNRFLAERTGGTYSTLKVQPAELEDSGVYFCASSSIWSYEQYFGPGTRLTVT.

The chain joins TRBV5-5 to TRBJ1-2; 7 bases align to TRBD1. J was trimmed by 4 bases and V by 2 bases; bases with no gene match: 2. The CDR3 length is 13 residues. Germline CDR1 and CDR2: SGHKS and YYEKEE (reference sequence). The CDR3: CASSFNRGYGYTF. The CDR3 region has the DNA TGTGCCAGCAGCTTCAACAGGGGCTATGGCTACACCTTC.

This clone was detected once. The chain couples TRBV3-1 (or the pseudogene TRBV3-2) to TRBJ2-1; TRBD2 matches 8 bases. Germline V gene lookup returns CDR1 LGHDT and CDR2 YNNKEL (reference sequence). After removal of 4 bases from V and 10 bases from J, the junction contained 9 bases not matched to a gene. The CDR3 is 14 residues long. CDR3: CASSRPGLGGEQFF. CDR3 sequence (DNA): TGTGCCAGCAGCCGTCCGGGACTAGGAGGGGAGCAGTTCTTC.

The V and J genes are TRBV20-1 and TRBJ2-1; the D gene is possibly TRBD2 (7 bases). This CDR3 has 11 residues. Germline V gives CDR1 DFQATT, CDR2 SNEGSKA (reference sequence). The CDR3 sequence: CSGGRWDEQFF. CDR3 bases: TGCAGCGGGGGGCGCTGGGATGAGCAGTTCTTC.

The genes are TRBV12-5 and TRBJ1-1; 10 positions match TRBD1. The CDR3 extends over 14 amino acids. Germline CDR1 is LGHNT and CDR2 is FRNRAP. V lost 9 bases and J lost 0; bases outside the gene matches: 4. The CDR3 nucleotides are TGTGCTAGGAGGACAGGGGGGATGAACACTGAAGCTTTCTTT. It is translated as CARRTGGMNTEAFF. Combining the CDR3 with reference TRBV12-5 and TRBJ1-1 gives the whole variable domain DARVTQTPRHKVTEMGQEVTMRCQPILGHNTVFWYRQTMMQGLELLAYFRNRAPLDDSGMPKDRFSAEMPDATLATLKIQPSEPRDSAVYFCARRTGGMNTEAFFGQGTRLTVV.

This clone was observed a handful of times. The chain recombines TRBV9 with TRBJ2-3; D is ambiguous. V lost 0 bases and J lost 0, with 8 bases in between. The CDR3 consists of 15 residues. The germline V gene has CDR1 SGDLS and CDR2 YYNGEE. CDR3 DNA sequence: TGTGCCAGCAGCGTAGAGCCCGCAAGCACAGATACGCAGTATTTT. This translates into CASSVEPASTDTQYF.

This chain uses TRBV28 with TRBJ2-6; possible D gene TRBD2, 5 bases. The CDR3 has 14 residues. Deletions cut 5 bases from V and 0 bases from J, with 5 bases between. CDR1 and CDR2 (germline): MDHEN, SYDVKM. The DNA for the CDR3 is TGTGCCAGCAGTGAGGGCTCTGGGGCCAACGTCCTGACTTTC. Translation: CASSEGSGANVLTF. The variable domain in full, with the rest retrieved from reference TRBV28 and TRBJ2-6, is DVKVTQSSRYLVKRTGEKVFLECVQDMDHENMFWYRQDPGLGLRLIYFSYDVKMKEKGDIPEGYSVSREKKERFSLILESASTNQTSMYLCASSEGSGANVLTFGAGSRLTVL.

The V gene is TRBV6-5, the J gene TRBJ2-2; tentatively, D is TRBD2 (5 bases). With 6 bases removed from V and 5 bases from J, the gap between germline ends came to 10 bases. This CDR3 comprises 13 residues. Germline V gene lookup returns CDR1 MNHEY and CDR2 SVGAGI. CDR3 DNA sequence: TGTGCCAGCAGCCAACTAGGAACCGGGGAGCTGTTTTTT. It translates to CASSQLGTGELFF.

This chain connects TRBV7-9 to TRBJ1-1; D not certain. CDR3 length: 13 amino acids. The V end was cut by 4 bases, the J end by 2 bases, with 8 bases between. Germline CDR1 reads SEHNR; CDR2 reads FQNEAQ (reference sequence). For the CDR3, the DNA is TGTGCCAGCAGCTGGCCTCTCAACACTGAAGCTTTCTTT. Translating it yields CASSWPLNTEAFF.

The genes are TRBV5-1 and TRBJ1-5; no definite D call. CDR1 and CDR2 (germline): SGHRS, YFSETQ. This CDR3 is 13 amino acids long. V lost 0 bases and J lost 4, with 5 bases in between. The CDR3 region has the DNA TGCGCCAGCAGCTTGGCAGAAAATCAGCCCCAGCATTTT. Its protein product is CASSLAENQPQHF.

This clone was counted between two and nine times. The chain joins TRBV7-9 to TRBJ1-1; D perhaps matches TRBD1 (5 bases). The CDR3 runs 11 residues. Per germline, CDR1 SEHNR and CDR2 FQNEAQ (reference sequence). The germline V and J ends were trimmed by 6 bases and 7 bases, with 9 bases remaining between them. The CDR3 protein is CASRARGEAFF. The DNA for the CDR3 is TGTGCCAGCAGGGCGAGGGGTGAAGCTTTCTTT.

V usage is TRBV12-5 and J usage is TRBJ1-6; D call uncertain. The CDR3 is 13 amino acids. Germline V gene data show CDR1 as LGHNT and CDR2 as FRNRAP. V lost 6 bases, J lost 7 bases, and 10 bases lay in between. CDR3 coding DNA: TGTGCTAGTGGCGCGACTTACAATTCACCCCTCCACTTT. Its protein is CASGATYNSPLHF.

The rearrangement joins TRBV4-2 to TRBJ2-5; D remains unclear. CDR1 and CDR2 (germline): LGHNA, YNFKEQ. Trimming removed 0 bases from V and 5 bases from J, with 7 bases in between. The CDR3 length is 13 residues. CDR3: CASSQDLRETQYF. CDR3 coding DNA: TGTGCCAGCAGCCAAGATTTACGGGAGACCCAGTACTTC.

The chain uses TRBV18 and TRBJ1-5; D remains unclear. Germline V lookup: CDR1 KGHSH, CDR2 LQKENI. The V end was cut by 6 bases, the J end by 0 bases, with 12 bases between. This CDR3 spans 15 amino acids. CDR3 protein: CASSPSSNSNQPQHF. DNA of the CDR3: TGTGCCAGCTCTCCCTCATCGAATAGCAATCAGCCCCAGCATTTT.

The chain uses TRBV27 and TRBJ1-2; possibly TRBD1 for D (5 bases). This CDR3 is built from 14 residues. V was cut by 5 bases and J by 4 bases, with 14 bases left in between. Germline CDR1 is MNHEY and CDR2 is SMNVEV (reference sequence). CDR3: CASSPDRSIYGYTF. The CDR3, as DNA: TGTGCCAGCAGTCCCGACAGAAGTATCTATGGCTACACCTTC.

V gene TRBV24-1 combines with J gene TRBJ2-1; TRBD1 might be the D (6 bases). Trimming pared 4 bases from V and 2 bases from J, leaving 14 bases between. CDR3 length: 16 residues. Germline CDR1 reads KGHDR; CDR2 reads SFDVKD. In DNA, the CDR3 is TGTGCCACCAGTGAGACAACAGGGAGTACCTACAATGAGCAGTTCTTC. This sequence encodes CATSETTGSTYNEQFF.

V and J are TRBV7-9 and TRBJ1-1; perhaps TRBD1 as D (6 bases). In germline, CDR1 is SEHNR, CDR2 FQNEAQ (reference sequence). The germline V and J ends were trimmed by 11 bases and 0 bases, with 16 bases remaining between them. The CDR3 is 14 amino acids. CDR3 residues: CAAKEGGLNTEAFF. In DNA form, the CDR3 reads TGTGCCGCAAAAGAGGGGGGTTTGAACACTGAAGCTTTCTTT.